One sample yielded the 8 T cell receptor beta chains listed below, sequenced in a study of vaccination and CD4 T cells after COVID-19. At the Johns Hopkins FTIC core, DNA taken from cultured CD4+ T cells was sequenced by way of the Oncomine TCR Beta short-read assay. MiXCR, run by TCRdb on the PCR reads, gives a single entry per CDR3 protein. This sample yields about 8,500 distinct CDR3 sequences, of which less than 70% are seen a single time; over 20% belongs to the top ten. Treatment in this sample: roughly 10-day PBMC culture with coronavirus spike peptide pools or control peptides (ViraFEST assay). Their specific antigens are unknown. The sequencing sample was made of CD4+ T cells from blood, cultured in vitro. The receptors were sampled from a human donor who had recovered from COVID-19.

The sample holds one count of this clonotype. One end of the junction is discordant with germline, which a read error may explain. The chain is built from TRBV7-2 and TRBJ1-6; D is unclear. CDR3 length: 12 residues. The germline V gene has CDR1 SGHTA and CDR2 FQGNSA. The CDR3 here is CANSLTASPLHF. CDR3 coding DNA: TGTGCCAACAGCCTAACAGCTTCACCCCTCCACTTT.

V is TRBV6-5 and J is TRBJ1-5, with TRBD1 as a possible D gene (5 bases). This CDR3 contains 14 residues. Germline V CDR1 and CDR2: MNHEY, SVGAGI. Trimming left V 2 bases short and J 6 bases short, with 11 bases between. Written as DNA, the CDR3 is TGTGCCAGCAGTTACGGGGGGAGCGGTCAGCCCCAGCATTTT. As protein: CASSYGGSGQPQHF.

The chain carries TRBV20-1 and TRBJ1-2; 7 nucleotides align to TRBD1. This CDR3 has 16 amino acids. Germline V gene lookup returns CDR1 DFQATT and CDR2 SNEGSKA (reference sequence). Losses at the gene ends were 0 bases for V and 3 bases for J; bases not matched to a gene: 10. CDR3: CSARERQGMVDYGYTF. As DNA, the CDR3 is TGCAGTGCTAGAGAAAGACAGGGAATGGTCGACTATGGCTACACCTTC.

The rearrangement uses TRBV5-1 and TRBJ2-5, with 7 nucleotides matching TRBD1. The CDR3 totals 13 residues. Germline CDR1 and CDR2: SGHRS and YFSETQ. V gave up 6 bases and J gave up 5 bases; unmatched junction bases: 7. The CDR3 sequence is CASTLGGTETQYF. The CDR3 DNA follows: TGCGCCAGCACCCTAGGGGGCACGGAGACCCAGTACTTC.

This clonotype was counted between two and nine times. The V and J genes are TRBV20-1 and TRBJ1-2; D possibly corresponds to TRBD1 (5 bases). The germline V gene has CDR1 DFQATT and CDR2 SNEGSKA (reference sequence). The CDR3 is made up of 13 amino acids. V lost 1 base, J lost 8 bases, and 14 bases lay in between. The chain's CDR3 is CSARGQGRIGYTF. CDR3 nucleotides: TGCAGTGCTAGAGGGCAGGGAAGAATCGGCTACACCTTC.

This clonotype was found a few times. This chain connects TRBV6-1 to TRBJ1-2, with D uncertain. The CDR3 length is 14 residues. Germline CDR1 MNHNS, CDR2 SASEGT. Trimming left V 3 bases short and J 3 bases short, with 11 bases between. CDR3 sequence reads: CASSDSGLYYGYTF. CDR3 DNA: TGTGCCAGCAGTGACAGTGGTCTATACTATGGCTACACCTTC.

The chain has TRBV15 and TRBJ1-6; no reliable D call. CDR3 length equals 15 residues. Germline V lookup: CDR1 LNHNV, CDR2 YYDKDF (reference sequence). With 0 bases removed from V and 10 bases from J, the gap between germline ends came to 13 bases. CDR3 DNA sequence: TGTGCCACCAGCAGAGATCCGGATTCTAGCTCACCCCTCCACTTT. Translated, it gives CATSRDPDSSSPLHF.

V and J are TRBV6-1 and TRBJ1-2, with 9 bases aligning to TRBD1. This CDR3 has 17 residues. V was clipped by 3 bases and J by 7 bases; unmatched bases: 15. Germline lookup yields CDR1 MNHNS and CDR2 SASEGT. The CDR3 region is CASSDPPFTQGATGYTF. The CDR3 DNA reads TGTGCCAGCAGTGATCCCCCCTTCACACAGGGGGCGACTGGCTACACCTTC.